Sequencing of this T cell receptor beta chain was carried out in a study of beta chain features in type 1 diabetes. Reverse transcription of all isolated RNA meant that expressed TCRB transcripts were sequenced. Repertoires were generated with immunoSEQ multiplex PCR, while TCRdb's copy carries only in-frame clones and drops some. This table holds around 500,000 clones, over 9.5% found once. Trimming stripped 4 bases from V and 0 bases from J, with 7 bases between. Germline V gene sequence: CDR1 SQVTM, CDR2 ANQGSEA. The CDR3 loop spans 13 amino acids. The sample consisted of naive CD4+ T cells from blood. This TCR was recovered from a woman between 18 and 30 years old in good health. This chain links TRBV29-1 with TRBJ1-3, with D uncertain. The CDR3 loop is CSVATDSGNTIYF. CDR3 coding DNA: TGCAGCGTTGCCACCGACTCTGGAAACACCATATATTTT.